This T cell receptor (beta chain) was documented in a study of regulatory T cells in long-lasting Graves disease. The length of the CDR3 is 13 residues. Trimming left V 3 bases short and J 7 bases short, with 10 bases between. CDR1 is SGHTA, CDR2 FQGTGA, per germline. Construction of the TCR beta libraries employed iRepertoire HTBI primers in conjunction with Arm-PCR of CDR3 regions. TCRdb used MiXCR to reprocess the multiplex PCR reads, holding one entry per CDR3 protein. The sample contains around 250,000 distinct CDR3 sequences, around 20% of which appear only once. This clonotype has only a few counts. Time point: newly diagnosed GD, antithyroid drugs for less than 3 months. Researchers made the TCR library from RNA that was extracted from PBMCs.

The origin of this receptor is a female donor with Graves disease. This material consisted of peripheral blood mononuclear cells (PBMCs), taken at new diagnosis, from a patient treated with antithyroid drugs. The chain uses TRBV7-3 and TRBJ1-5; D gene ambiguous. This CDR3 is CASSLSVGQPQHF. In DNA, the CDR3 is TGTGCCAGCAGCTTGTCAGTGGGGCAGCCCCAGCATTTT.